These 11 T cell receptor beta chains were all obtained from the same sample, sequenced in a study of Graves' ophthalmopathy and Graves' hyperthyroidism. For repertoire sequencing, the TCR beta CDR3 regions were amplified from RNA transcripts. HTBI primers primed a first-round RT-PCR, and a second-round multiplex PCR followed. TCRdb recomputed calls from the multiplex PCR reads with MiXCR, one row per CDR3 protein. Of 300,000 or so distinct CDR3 sequences in the sample, around a sixth were seen once. Sequenced sample: peripheral blood. All receptors come from an adult man with Graves' ophthalmopathy.

The chain employs TRBV7-6 and TRBJ1-5, with D hard to call. Trimming stripped 5 bases from V and 1 base from J, with 12 bases between. The CDR3 runs 15 residues. Per germline, CDR1 SGHVS and CDR2 FNYEAQ. CDR3 DNA sequence: TGTGCCAGCAGCCTCTACAAGGGAAGCAATCAGCCCCAGCATTTT. Its translation is CASSLYKGSNQPQHF.

This clonotype was detected ten times or more. The V and J genes are TRBV6-1 and TRBJ2-7; D might be TRBD1 or TRBD2, each matching 5 bases. The CDR3 runs to 13 residues. Trimming removed 5 bases at V and 8 bases at J, with 16 bases between. Germline V lookup: CDR1 MNHNS, CDR2 SASEGT. The CDR3 sequence is CASSQQNRDQQYF. In nucleotides, the CDR3 is TGTGCCAGCAGTCAGCAAAACCGGGACCAGCAGTACTTC.

This clonotype was observed at least ten times. The rearrangement joins TRBV3-1 to TRBJ2-5; the D is unclear. Trimming pared 1 base from V and 2 bases from J, leaving 11 bases between. Looked up from germline, CDR1 is LGHDT and CDR2 is YNNKEL (reference sequence). This CDR3 is 15 amino acids long. The CDR3 DNA follows: TGTGCCAGCAGCCAAGTGGCGAGCGTACAAGAGACCCAGTACTTC. It is translated as CASSQVASVQETQYF.

The sample holds a few counts of this clonotype. V usage is TRBV6-1 and J usage is TRBJ2-5; the D is unclear. From germline, CDR1 is MNHNS and CDR2 SASEGT. The V end was cut by 6 bases, the J end by 2 bases, with 10 bases between. CDR3 length: 13 amino acids. The CDR3 region has the DNA TGTGCCAGCAGCCGGGTTCTTCAAGAGACCCAGTACTTC. Residues: CASSRVLQETQYF.

This clonotype has a count of ten or more. This chain connects TRBV6-1 to TRBJ1-2; D is uncertain. The CDR3 is made up of 10 amino acids. V shed 3 bases and J shed 5 bases, with 1 base lying between them. The germline CDR1 and CDR2 sequences are MNHNS and SASEGT. This CDR3 is CASSEYGYTF. In DNA, the CDR3 is TGTGCCAGCAGTGAGTATGGCTACACCTTC.

This clonotype was observed many times. The CDR3 DNA is TGTGCCAGCAGCGCGGGACTAGATGGGACCCAGTACTTC. This sequence encodes CASSAGLDGTQYF. This rearrangement joins TRBV9 to TRBJ2-5; TRBD2 matches 8 bases. J was trimmed by 7 bases and V by 3 bases; bases with no gene match: 5. The germline V gene has CDR1 SGDLS and CDR2 YYNGEE. This CDR3 region has 13 residues.

The V gene is TRBV19, the J gene TRBJ1-2; possibly TRBD1 for D (6 bases). V was shortened by 5 bases and J by 7 bases, with 14 bases between the two germline ends. Germline CDR1 reads LNHDA; CDR2 reads SQIVND (reference sequence). This CDR3 spans 13 amino acids. CDR3 region: CASSGPGASGYTF. In DNA form, the CDR3 reads TGTGCCAGTAGTGGCCCGGGGGCAAGTGGCTACACCTTC.

This clonotype has ten or more counts. V gene TRBV6-5 combines with J gene TRBJ2-5; possible D gene TRBD2, 5 bases. The V end was cut by 7 bases, the J end by 4 bases, with 16 bases between. Germline loops: CDR1 MNHEY, CDR2 SVGAGI. The CDR3 has 14 amino acids. For the CDR3, the DNA is TGTGCCAGCACCCTACTAGTAAACGGAGAGACCCAGTACTTC. Translating gives CASTLLVNGETQYF.

Many counts were recorded for this clonotype. The CDR3 DNA sequence: TGTGCCAGCTCACCACCTTCGACAGGTGGTATGGATGGCTACACCTTC. It codes for CASSPPSTGGMDGYTF. This sequence joins TRBV18 and TRBJ1-2, with D possibly matching TRBD1 (6 bases). The CDR3 loop spans 16 amino acids. From germline, CDR1 is KGHSH and CDR2 LQKENI. The ends were cut back, 0 bases at V and 6 bases at J, with 17 bases in the middle.

This clonotype was detected many times. CDR3 amino acids: CASSYGRKETQYF. CDR3 DNA sequence: TGTGCCAGCAGTTACGGACGGAAAGAGACCCAGTACTTC. The chain carries TRBV6-2 or TRBV6-3 and TRBJ2-5, with no clear D. Trimming removed 2 bases from V and 3 bases from J, with 7 bases in between. The CDR3 has 13 residues. Germline V gene lookup returns CDR1 MNHEY and CDR2 SVGEGT.

The chain carries TRBV30 and TRBJ2-7, with 8 positions matching TRBD1. Germline lookup yields CDR1 GTSNPN and CDR2 SVGIG (reference sequence). The CDR3 consists of 14 residues. V lost 4 bases and J lost 5; bases outside the gene matches: 10. Written as DNA, the CDR3 is TGTGCCTGGAATTTAGGACAGGGCGGCGACGAGCAGTACTTC. Protein sequence: CAWNLGQGGDEQYF.